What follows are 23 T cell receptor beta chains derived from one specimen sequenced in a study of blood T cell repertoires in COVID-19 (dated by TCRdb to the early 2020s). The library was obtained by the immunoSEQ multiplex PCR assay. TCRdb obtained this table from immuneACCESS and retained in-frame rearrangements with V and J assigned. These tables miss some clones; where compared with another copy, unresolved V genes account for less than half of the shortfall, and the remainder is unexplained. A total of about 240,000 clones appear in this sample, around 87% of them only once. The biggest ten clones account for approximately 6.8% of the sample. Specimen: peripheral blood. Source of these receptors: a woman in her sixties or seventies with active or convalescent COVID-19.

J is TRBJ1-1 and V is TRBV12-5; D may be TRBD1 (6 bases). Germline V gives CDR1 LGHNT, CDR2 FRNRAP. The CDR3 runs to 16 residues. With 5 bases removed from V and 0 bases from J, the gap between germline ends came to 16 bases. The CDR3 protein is CASGGPWGQVNTEAFF. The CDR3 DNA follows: TGTGCTAGTGGTGGGCCCTGGGGGCAGGTGAACACTGAAGCTTTCTTT.

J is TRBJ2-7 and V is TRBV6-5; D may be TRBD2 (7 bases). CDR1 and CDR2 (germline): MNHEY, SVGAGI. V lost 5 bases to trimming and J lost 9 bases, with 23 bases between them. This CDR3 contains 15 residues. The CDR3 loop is CASSPRWEGVRGQYF. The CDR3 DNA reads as TGTGCCAGCAGTCCCCGGTGGGAGGGGGTACGAGGGCAGTACTTC.

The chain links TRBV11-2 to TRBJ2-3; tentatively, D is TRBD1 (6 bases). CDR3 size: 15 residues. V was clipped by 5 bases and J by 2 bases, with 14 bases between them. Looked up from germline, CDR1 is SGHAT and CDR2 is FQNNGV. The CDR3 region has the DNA TGTGCCAGCAGCGTCGGGACATTGGACACAGATACGCAGTATTTT. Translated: CASSVGTLDTDTQYF.

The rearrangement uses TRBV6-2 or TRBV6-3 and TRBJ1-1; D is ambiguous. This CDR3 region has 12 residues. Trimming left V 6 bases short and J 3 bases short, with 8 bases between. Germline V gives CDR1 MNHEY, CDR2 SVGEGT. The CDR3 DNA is TGTGCCAGCAGCCAAGTAGACACTGAAGCTTTCTTT. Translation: CASSQVDTEAFF.

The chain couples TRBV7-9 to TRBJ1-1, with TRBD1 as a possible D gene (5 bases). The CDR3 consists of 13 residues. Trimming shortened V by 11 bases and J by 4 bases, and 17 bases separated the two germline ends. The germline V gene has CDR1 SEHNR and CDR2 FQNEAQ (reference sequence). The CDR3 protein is CAVRDLMGTEAFF. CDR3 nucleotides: TGTGCCGTCAGGGATTTGATGGGCACTGAAGCTTTCTTT.

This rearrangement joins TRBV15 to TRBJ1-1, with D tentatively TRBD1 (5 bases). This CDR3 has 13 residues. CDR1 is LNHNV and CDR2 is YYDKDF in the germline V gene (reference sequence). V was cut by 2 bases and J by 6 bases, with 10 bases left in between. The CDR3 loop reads CATSRRRDAEAFF. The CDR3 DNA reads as TGTGCCACCAGCAGAAGGAGGGACGCTGAAGCTTTCTTT.

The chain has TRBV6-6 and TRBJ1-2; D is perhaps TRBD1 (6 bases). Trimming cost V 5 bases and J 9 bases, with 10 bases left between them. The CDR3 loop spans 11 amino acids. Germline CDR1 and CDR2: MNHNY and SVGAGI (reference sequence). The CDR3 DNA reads TGTGCCAGCAGTCCGGGACAACGCTACACCTTC. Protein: CASSPGQRYTF.

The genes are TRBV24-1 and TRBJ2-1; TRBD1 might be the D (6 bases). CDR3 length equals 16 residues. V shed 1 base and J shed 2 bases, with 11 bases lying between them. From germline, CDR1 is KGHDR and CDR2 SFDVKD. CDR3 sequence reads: CATSDLGGNPYNEQFF. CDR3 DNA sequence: TGTGCCACCAGTGATTTAGGGGGAAACCCCTACAATGAGCAGTTCTTC.

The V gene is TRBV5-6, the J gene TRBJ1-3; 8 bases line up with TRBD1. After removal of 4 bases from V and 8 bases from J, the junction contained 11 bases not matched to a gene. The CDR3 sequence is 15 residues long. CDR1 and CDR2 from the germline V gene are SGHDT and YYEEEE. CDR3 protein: CASSDRTGSLDTIYF. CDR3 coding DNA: TGTGCCAGCAGCGATCGGACAGGGAGTTTAGACACCATATATTTT.

The CDR3 sequence is CASSLIRGVAVMNTEAFF. CDR3 nucleotide sequence: TGTGCCAGCAGCTTAATCCGCGGTGTAGCAGTTATGAACACTGAAGCTTTCTTT. The gene calls are TRBV7-3 and TRBJ1-1; D not resolved. Trimming took 1 base from V and 0 from J, leaving 18 bases between them. Germline V gene sequence: CDR1 SGHTA, CDR2 FQGTGA. The CDR3 is 18 amino acids. The full variable domain, rest sourced from reference TRBV7-3 and TRBJ1-1, is GAGVSQTPSNKVTEKGKYVELRCDPISGHTALYWYRQSLGQGPEFLIYFQGTGAADDSGLPNDRFFAVRPEGSVSTLKIQRTERGDSAVYLCASSLIRGVAVMNTEAFFGQGTRLTVV.

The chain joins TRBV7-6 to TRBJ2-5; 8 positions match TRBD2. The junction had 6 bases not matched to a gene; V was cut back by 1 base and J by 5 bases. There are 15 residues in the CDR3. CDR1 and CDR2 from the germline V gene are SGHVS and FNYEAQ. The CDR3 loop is CASSLEAGGGETQYF. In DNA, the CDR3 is TGTGCCAGCAGCTTAGAAGCGGGCGGGGGGGAGACCCAGTACTTC.

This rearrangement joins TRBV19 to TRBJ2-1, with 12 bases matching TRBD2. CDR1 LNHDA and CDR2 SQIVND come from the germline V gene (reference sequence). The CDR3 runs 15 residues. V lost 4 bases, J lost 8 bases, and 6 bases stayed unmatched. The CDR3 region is CASSTSSGGVHEQFF. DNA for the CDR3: TGTGCCAGTAGTACTTCTAGCGGGGGGGTCCATGAGCAGTTCTTC.

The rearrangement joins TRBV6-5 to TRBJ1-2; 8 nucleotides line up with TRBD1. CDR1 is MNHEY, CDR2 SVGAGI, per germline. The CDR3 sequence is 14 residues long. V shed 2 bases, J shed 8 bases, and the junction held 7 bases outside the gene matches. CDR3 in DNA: TGTGCCAGCAGTTACGACAGGGGAAAGGGCGGCTACACCTTC. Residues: CASSYDRGKGGYTF.

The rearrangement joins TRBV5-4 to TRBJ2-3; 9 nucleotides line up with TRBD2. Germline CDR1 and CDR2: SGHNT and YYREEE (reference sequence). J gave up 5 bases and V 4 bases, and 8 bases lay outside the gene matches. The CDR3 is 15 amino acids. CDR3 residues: CASSPPGLARDTQYF. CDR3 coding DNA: TGTGCCAGCAGCCCACCGGGACTAGCAAGAGATACGCAGTATTTT.

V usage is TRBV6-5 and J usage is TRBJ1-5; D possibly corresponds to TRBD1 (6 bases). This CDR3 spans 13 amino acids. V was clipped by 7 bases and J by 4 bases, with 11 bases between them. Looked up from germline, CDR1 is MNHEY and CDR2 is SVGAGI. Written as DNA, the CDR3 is TGTGCCAGCATCGGCAGGGGAAATCAGCCCCAGCATTTT. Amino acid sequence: CASIGRGNQPQHF.

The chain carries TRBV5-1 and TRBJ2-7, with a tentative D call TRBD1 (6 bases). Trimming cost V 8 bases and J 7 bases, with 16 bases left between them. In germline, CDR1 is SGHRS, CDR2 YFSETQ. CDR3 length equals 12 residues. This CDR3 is CASTEQGAEQYF. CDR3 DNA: TGCGCCAGTACGGAACAGGGCGCGGAGCAGTACTTC.

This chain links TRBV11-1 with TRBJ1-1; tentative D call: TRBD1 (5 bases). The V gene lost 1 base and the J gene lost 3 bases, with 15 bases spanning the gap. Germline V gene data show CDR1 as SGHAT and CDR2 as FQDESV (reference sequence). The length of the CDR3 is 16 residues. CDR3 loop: CASSLERAGRYTEAFF. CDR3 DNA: TGTGCCAGCAGCTTAGAGCGGGCAGGGAGGTACACTGAAGCTTTCTTT.

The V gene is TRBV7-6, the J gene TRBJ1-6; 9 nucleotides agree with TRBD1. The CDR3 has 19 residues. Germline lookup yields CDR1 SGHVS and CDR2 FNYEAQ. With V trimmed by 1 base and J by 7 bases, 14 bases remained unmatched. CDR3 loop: CASSLEGWGTGQNNSPLHF. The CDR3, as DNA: TGTGCCAGCAGCTTAGAAGGGTGGGGGACAGGGCAAAACAATTCACCCCTCCACTTT.

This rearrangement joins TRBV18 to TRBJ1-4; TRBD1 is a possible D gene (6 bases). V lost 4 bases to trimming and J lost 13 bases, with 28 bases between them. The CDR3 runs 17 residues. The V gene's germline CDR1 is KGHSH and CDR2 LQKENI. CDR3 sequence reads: CASSLMDSSSSAFRLFF. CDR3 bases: TGTGCCAGCTCACTCATGGACAGTAGCTCGAGTGCGTTTAGACTGTTTTTT.

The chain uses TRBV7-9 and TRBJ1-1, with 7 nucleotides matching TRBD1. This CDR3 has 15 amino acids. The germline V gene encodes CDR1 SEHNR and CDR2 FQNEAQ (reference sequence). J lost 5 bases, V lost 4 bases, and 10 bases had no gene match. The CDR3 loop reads CASSSDRTMGTEAFF. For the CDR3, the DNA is TGTGCCAGCAGCTCGGACAGGACTATGGGGACTGAAGCTTTCTTT.

CDR3 region: CATSGGQAYEQYF. The DNA for the CDR3 is TGTGCCACCAGCGGTGGACAGGCCTACGAGCAGTACTTC. This chain links TRBV15 with TRBJ2-7; 7 nucleotides agree with TRBD1. V gave up 5 bases and J gave up 2 bases; unmatched junction bases: 3. The germline V gene has CDR1 LNHNV and CDR2 YYDKDF (reference sequence). The CDR3 has 13 amino acids.

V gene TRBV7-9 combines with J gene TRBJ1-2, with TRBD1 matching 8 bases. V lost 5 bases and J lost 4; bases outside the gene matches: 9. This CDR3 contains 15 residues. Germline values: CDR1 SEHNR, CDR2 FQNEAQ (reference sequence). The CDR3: CASSPGGQESYGYTF. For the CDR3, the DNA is TGTGCCAGCAGCCCAGGGGGACAGGAAAGCTATGGCTACACCTTC.

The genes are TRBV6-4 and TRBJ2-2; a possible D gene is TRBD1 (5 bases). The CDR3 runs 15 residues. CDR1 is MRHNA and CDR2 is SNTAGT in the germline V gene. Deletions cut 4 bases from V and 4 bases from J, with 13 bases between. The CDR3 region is CASSVETEVTGELFF. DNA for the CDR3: TGTGCCAGCAGTGTTGAGACAGAGGTCACCGGGGAGCTGTTTTTT.